Listed below are T cell receptor beta chains from one sample, sequenced in a study of identical twins' blood T cells. TCRdb passed the 5' RACE reads through MiXCR, listing each CDR3 protein once. Among a few hundred thousand distinct CDR3 sequences listed, about 28% were seen once. Sequenced: PBMCs. The receptors shown here come from a woman between 18 and 50 years old in good health. CDR3s include the opening cysteine and the closing phenylalanine or tryptophan. D genes are given only for firm matches. Clone size is shown for a subset of rows, as once, few, many or a class of expanded clone.

clone_size	v_call	cdr3_length	j_call	d_call	cdr3_nt	cdr3_aa
.	TRBV10-2	15	TRBJ1-2	.	TGCGCCAGCAGTGCCCGAGCGGATATCTACTATGGCTACACCTTC	CASSARADIYYGYTF
.	TRBV5-5	14	TRBJ1-5	.	TGTGCCAGCAGCTTGGACCAGGTGGGTCAGCCCCAGCATTTT	CASSLDQVGQPQHF
few	TRBV27	14	TRBJ2-1	TRBD1	TGTGCCAGCTGCCGGGACAGGGGTAACAATGAGCAGTTCTTC	CASCRDRGNNEQFF
few	TRBV12-3/TRBV12-4	14	TRBJ2-7	TRBD2	TGTGCCAGCAGCCGGACTAGCGGGATCTACGAGCAGTACTTC	CASSRTSGIYEQYF
few	TRBV12-3/TRBV12-4	17	TRBJ2-1	TRBD2	TGTGCCAGCAGTTCTCAGTCGACTAGCGGGAGCCGCAATGAGCAGTTCTTC	CASSSQSTSGSRNEQFF
once	TRBV27	12	TRBJ2-7	TRBD2	TGTGCCAGCTGGGGGGGTACCTACGAGCAGTACTTC	CASWGGTYEQYF
many	TRBV2	13	TRBJ1-3	.	TGTGCCAGCAGTGTTAGCAGTGGAAACACCATATATTTT	CASSVSSGNTIYF
.	TRBV12-3/TRBV12-4	13	TRBJ1-1	TRBD1	TGTGCCAGCAGACCGACAGGGGTCACTGAAGCTTTCTTT	CASRPTGVTEAFF
few	TRBV20-1	14	TRBJ1-5	.	TGCAGTGCTAGCACGGGGCGCAGGGGTCAGCCCCAGCATTTT	CSASTGRRGQPQHF
.	TRBV2	15	TRBJ2-5	.	TGTGCCAGCAAGGTCGAAGGAACCCGCCCAGAGACCCAGTACTTC	CASKVEGTRPETQYF
.	TRBV20-1	17	TRBJ2-6	.	TGCAGTGCTAGACCGGACAGCTTTATCTCTGGGGCCAACGTCCTGACTTTC	CSARPDSFISGANVLTF
few	TRBV12-3/TRBV12-4	14	TRBJ1-2	.	TGTGCCAGCAGTTTAGCCCAGGGAGAGGGACGCTACACCTTC	CASSLAQGEGRYTF
.	TRBV13	15	TRBJ1-1	TRBD1	TGTGCCAGCAGCGATACTCGACAGGGGGGAGGTGAAGCTTTCTTT	CASSDTRQGGGEAFF
many	TRBV29-1	14	TRBJ1-4	TRBD1	TGCAGCGTTGTTACCCGGACAGGGGGGCCACTACTGTTTTTT	CSVVTRTGGPLLFF
few	TRBV18	15	TRBJ1-2	TRBD1	TGTGCCAGCTCACCATCCGCGGACAGGAGCTATGGCTACACCTTC	CASSPSADRSYGYTF
many	TRBV19	15	TRBJ2-2	TRBD2	TGTGCCAGTAGTGGAGCGGGAGACTACACCGGGGAGCTGTTTTTT	CASSGAGDYTGELFF
few	TRBV10-3	13	TRBJ1-1	.	TGTGCCATCCGAGCGACAGCGAACACTGAAGCTTTCTTT	CAIRATANTEAFF
few	TRBV9	14	TRBJ1-2	.	TGTGCCAGCAGCGTAGGATTAGATAACTATGGCTACACCTTC	CASSVGLDNYGYTF
.	TRBV7-9	13	TRBJ1-5	.	TGTGCCAGCAGCCCTGAGACCCGTCAGCCCCAGCATTTT	CASSPETRQPQHF
once	TRBV6-5	13	TRBJ1-2	.	TGTGTCAGCAGTTACTCGAGGGGGGGCGGCTACACCTTC	CVSSYSRGGGYTF
.	TRBV3-1	12	TRBJ2-1	.	TGTGCCAGCAGCGGGACTTTGAATGAGCAGTTCTTC	CASSGTLNEQFF
few	TRBV11-2	18	TRBJ1-5	TRBD1	TGTGCCAGCAGCTTAGGCCGGACAGGGGTGAGGGACAATCAGCCCCAGCATTTT	CASSLGRTGVRDNQPQHF
.	TRBV3-1	14	TRBJ2-7	.	TGTGCCAGCAGCCAAGAAAAGGGGAACTACGAGCAGTACTTC	CASSQEKGNYEQYF
.	TRBV29-1	18	TRBJ1-2	TRBD1	TGCAGCGTTGACCGTACCGGGACAGGGGGTGCTTCTAGGGATGGCTACACCTTC	CSVDRTGTGGASRDGYTF
many	TRBV6-2/TRBV6-3	15	TRBJ2-1	.	TGTGCCAGCAGTTACAGGGCCGGACGAAACAATGAGCAGTTCTTC	CASSYRAGRNNEQFF
many	TRBV7-9	11	TRBJ1-1	.	TGTGCCAGTACCCGGAACACTGAAGCTTTCTTT	CASTRNTEAFF
.	TRBV5-1	13	TRBJ1-2	.	TGCGCCAGCAGCTTGGATCTCAGGGGTGGCTACACCTTC	CASSLDLRGGYTF
.	TRBV5-6	15	TRBJ2-7	.	TGTGCCAGCAGCTTGGTTGAAGGGATGGGCGACGAGCAGTACTTC	CASSLVEGMGDEQYF
.	TRBV20-1	12	TRBJ2-1	.	TGCAGTGCTAGGGGGGAGGCGGTTGAGCAGTTCTTC	CSARGEAVEQFF
few	TRBV27	13	TRBJ1-5	.	TGTGCCAGCAGTTTAGACAGAGAATCAGCCCAGCATTTT	CASSLDRESAQHF
.	TRBV5-6	14	TRBJ1-5	TRBD1	TGTGCCAGCAGCTTCGGGACAGTGAATCAGCCCCAGCATTTT	CASSFGTVNQPQHF